A single sample gave rise to the 22 T cell receptor beta chains below, sequenced in a study of shared clonotypes between healthy human individuals (dated by TCRdb to 2020 to 2022). The method was the immunoSEQ multiplex PCR assay. TCRdb holds this immuneACCESS table with in-frame rearrangements only. Some clones are missing; in checked studies, unresolved V genes explain under half, and the rest has no known cause. This sample holds millions of clones; just over 90% were observed only once. 0.35% to 0.5% of the sample is taken by the ten largest. The sample consisted of naive CD4+ T cells from PBMCs. The sample's cell subset or site label, decoded: CD45RA+ positively selected. These receptors were obtained from a man aged 18-30 years in good health. Some clones in this sample may be carry-over from other donors' samples.

This clone was picked up a small number of times. V is TRBV5-4 and J is TRBJ2-7; the match to TRBD1 covers 7 bases. Trimming took 5 bases from V and 6 from J; bases not matched to a gene: 8. The CDR3 is 13 residues long. Germline loops: CDR1 SGHNT, CDR2 YYREEE (reference sequence). Written as DNA, the CDR3 is TGTGCCAGCAGAGGGACAGCCTCGGGCGAGCAGTACTTC. The encoded protein is CASRGTASGEQYF.

This chain joins TRBV14 and TRBJ2-7; 8 nucleotides line up with TRBD2. After removal of 10 bases from V and 5 bases from J, the junction contained 10 bases not matched to a gene. CDR3 length equals 13 residues. Germline V lookup: CDR1 SGHDN, CDR2 FVKESK. The CDR3, as DNA: TGTGCCAAACGACGGGAGGGAAGGGACGAGCAGTACTTC. It encodes CAKRREGRDEQYF.

This chain connects TRBV12-5 to TRBJ2-5, with 7 bases fitting TRBD1. The V and J ends lost 6 bases and 1 base, in that order; junction bases with no gene match: 11. CDR3 length equals 16 residues. CDR1 is LGHNT, CDR2 FRNRAP, per germline. As DNA, the CDR3 is TGTGCTAGTGGCTTCACCAGGACAGGACGCCAAGAGACCCAGTACTTC. It specifies CASGFTRTGRQETQYF.

The CDR3 region is CASRAGDATDTQYF. DNA of the CDR3: TGTGCCAGCAGAGCGGGAGATGCGACAGATACGCAGTATTTT. The chain couples TRBV7-8 to TRBJ2-3; 8 bases match TRBD2. Trimming cost V 6 bases and J 3 bases; bases outside gene matches: 5. Germline loops: CDR1 SGHVS, CDR2 FQNEAQ. The CDR3 contains 14 residues.

The chain has TRBV5-4 and TRBJ2-7; 8 bases map to TRBD1. The V gene's germline CDR1 is SGHNT and CDR2 YYREEE (reference sequence). The CDR3 totals 14 residues. Germline trimming cut 4 bases from V and 2 bases from J; bases unmatched to any gene: 5. CDR3 DNA: TGTGCCAGCAGCCGGGGACAGGAGACCTACGAGCAGTACTTC. It codes for CASSRGQETYEQYF.

This chain's CDR3 is CASSIEGGDTEAFF. The DNA of the CDR3 is TGTGCCAGTAGTATAGAGGGGGGGGACACTGAAGCTTTCTTT. V gene TRBV19 combines with J gene TRBJ1-1; D is possibly TRBD1 (5 bases). This CDR3 spans 14 amino acids. The germline gives CDR1 LNHDA, CDR2 SQIVND (reference sequence). Trimming shortened V by 0 bases and J by 3 bases, and 8 bases separated the two germline ends.

The V call is TRBV7-2, the J call TRBJ2-7; 10 positions agree with TRBD1. Germline V gene data show CDR1 as SGHTA and CDR2 as FQGNSA. With V trimmed by 1 base and J by 2 bases, 5 bases remained unmatched. This CDR3 is built from 16 residues. CDR3 sequence reads: CASSLGGQGRTYEQYF. Written as DNA, the CDR3 is TGTGCCAGCAGCTTAGGGGGACAGGGGCGGACCTACGAGCAGTACTTC. Using reference TRBV7-2 and TRBJ2-7 for the parts outside the CDR3, the full variable domain is GAGVSQSPSNKVTEKGKDVELRCDPISGHTALYWYRQSLGQGLEFLIYFQGNSAPDKSGLPSDRFSAERTGGSVSTLTIQRTQQEDSAVYLCASSLGGQGRTYEQYFGPGTRLTVT.

In this sample, this clone turned up once. This chain connects TRBV5-8 to TRBJ2-3, with 8 nucleotides matching TRBD1. The J segment lost 1 base and the V segment lost 4 bases, leaving 11 bases of the junction unmatched. CDR1 and CDR2 from the germline V gene are SGHTS and YDEGEE. CDR3 length: 17 amino acids. CDR3 in amino acids: CASSGGYRGARTDTQYF. The CDR3 coding sequence is TGTGCCAGCAGCGGAGGGTACAGGGGGGCGCGCACAGATACGCAGTATTTT.

This clone was observed a single time. This chain connects TRBV18 to TRBJ1-1, with D maybe TRBD1 (5 bases). The germline V gene encodes CDR1 KGHSH and CDR2 LQKENI. V was pared by 1 base and J by 8 bases, with 17 bases between. The CDR3 length is 15 residues. The CDR3: CASSPLEGPEGEAFF. CDR3 nucleotides: TGTGCCAGCTCACCACTTGAGGGCCCGGAGGGGGAAGCTTTCTTT.

The chain carries TRBV13 and TRBJ2-7; D might be TRBD1 (6 bases). This CDR3 is built from 14 residues. CDR1 and CDR2 (germline): PRHDT, FYEKMQ (reference sequence). V was clipped by 8 bases and J by 3 bases, with 17 bases between them. CDR3 in amino acids: CASHTRDNVYEQYF. CDR3 nucleotides: TGTGCCAGCCATACCAGGGACAACGTCTACGAGCAGTACTTC.

This chain uses TRBV10-2 with TRBJ1-1; 11 bases are shared with TRBD1. V was clipped by 6 bases and J by 7 bases; unmatched bases: 13. The germline gives CDR1 WSHSY, CDR2 SAAADI. The CDR3 runs to 16 residues. CDR3 coding DNA: TGCGCCAGCAGGATGCTGATGACGGACAGGGGGCTTGAAGCTTTCTTT. This codes for CASRMLMTDRGLEAFF.

This rearrangement joins TRBV7-2 to TRBJ1-5; no definite D call. Looked up from germline, CDR1 is SGHTA and CDR2 is FQGNSA. The CDR3 extends over 14 amino acids. Trimming cost V 1 base and J 3 bases, with 7 bases left between them. CDR3 nucleotide sequence: TGTGCCAGCAGCTTAGGGCCAGACAATCAGCCCCAGCATTTT. It is translated as CASSLGPDNQPQHF.

A remark on this clone: The same CDR3 arises from other DNA sequences in this sample as well. The CDR3 loop reads CASSSGGTDTQYF. DNA for the CDR3: TGTGCCAGCAGCTCCGGAGGGACAGATACGCAGTATTTT. This sequence joins TRBV5-6 and TRBJ2-3, with a possible D match to TRBD2 (6 bases). Between the trimmed V and J ends, which lost 3 bases and 3 bases, there was a span of 8 bases. The CDR3 has 13 amino acids. Germline CDR1 SGHDT, CDR2 YYEEEE.

The CDR3 protein is CASSSSGPGQPQHF. CDR3 sequence (DNA): TGTGCCAGCAGCTCTTCCGGCCCGGGGCAGCCCCAGCATTTT. The gene calls are TRBV28 and TRBJ1-5; D gene ambiguous. This CDR3 is 14 amino acids long. Germline-derived CDR1 and CDR2 are MDHEN and SYDVKM. With 6 bases removed from V and 7 bases from J, the gap between germline ends came to 16 bases.

The chain couples TRBV25-1 to TRBJ2-5, with a possible D match to TRBD2 (5 bases). The germline gives CDR1 MGHDK, CDR2 SYGVNS. The CDR3 has 15 amino acids. Deletions cut 3 bases from V and 6 bases from J, with 17 bases between. The CDR3 loop reads CASSDSTSSGKTQYF. CDR3 nucleotide sequence: TGTGCCAGCAGTGACTCCACCTCTTCCGGGAAGACCCAGTACTTC.

CDR3 in amino acids: CASSATQGAAKNIQYF. The DNA for the CDR3 is TGTGCCAGCAGTGCCACTCAGGGGGCTGCCAAAAACATTCAGTACTTC. V and J are TRBV6-1 and TRBJ2-4, with 8 bases matching TRBD1. With V trimmed by 4 bases and J by 1 base, 6 bases remained unmatched. The CDR3 has 16 amino acids. Germline values: CDR1 MNHNS, CDR2 SASEGT.

This chain connects TRBV19 to TRBJ1-3, with D unresolved. Germline V gene data show CDR1 as LNHDA and CDR2 as SQIVND (reference sequence). This CDR3 has 17 residues. V lost 3 bases to trimming and J lost 4 bases, with 19 bases between them. This CDR3 reads CASSIQIREGVGNTIYF. The CDR3 nucleotides read TGTGCCAGTAGTATCCAAATCCGTGAGGGAGTCGGAAACACCATATATTTT.

The chain joins TRBV14 to TRBJ2-7; 10 positions match TRBD1. V lost 4 bases, J lost 4 bases, and 7 bases stayed unmatched. The CDR3 is 15 amino acids. Germline V CDR1 and CDR2: SGHDN, FVKESK. This CDR3 reads CASSLQRTGGYEQYF. The CDR3 nucleotides read TGTGCCAGCAGCCTTCAGAGGACAGGGGGTTACGAGCAGTACTTC.

V is TRBV19 and J is TRBJ2-5; no clear D. The CDR3 loop spans 12 amino acids. CDR1 LNHDA and CDR2 SQIVND come from the germline V gene (reference sequence). Between the trimmed V and J ends, which lost 4 bases and 5 bases, there was a span of 8 bases. CDR3 nucleotides: TGTGCCAGTAGTAGAGGTGGGGAGACCCAGTACTTC. Translating gives CASSRGGETQYF.

A remark on this clone: In the same sample, other DNA sequences code for this CDR3. This rearrangement joins TRBV11-2 to TRBJ1-5, with no clear D. The CDR3 totals 14 residues. V was cut by 0 bases and J by 0 bases, with 3 bases left in between. Germline V gene lookup returns CDR1 SGHAT and CDR2 FQNNGV. In DNA form, the CDR3 reads TGTGCCAGCAGCTTAGATCGTAGCAATCAGCCCCAGCATTTT. It yields the protein CASSLDRSNQPQHF.

The gene calls are TRBV7-9 and TRBJ2-3; 12 bases are a match to TRBD2. The CDR3 length is 16 residues. Germline trimming cut 5 bases from V and 0 bases from J; bases unmatched to any gene: 3. The germline V gene encodes CDR1 SEHNR and CDR2 FQNEAQ (reference sequence). The CDR3 is CASSRGLAGSTDTQYF. The CDR3, as DNA: TGTGCCAGCAGCCGAGGACTAGCGGGGAGCACAGATACGCAGTATTTT.

This clone appeared a few times. Other DNA sequences in this sample translate to the same CDR3. The rearrangement links TRBV20-1 to TRBJ2-1; D ambiguous. V was cut by 1 base and J by 4 bases, with 2 bases left in between. The length of the CDR3 is 11 residues. Germline V lookup: CDR1 DFQATT, CDR2 SNEGSKA (reference sequence). In DNA, the CDR3 is TGCAGTGCTAGAGGATACAATGAGCAGTTCTTC. It yields the protein CSARGYNEQFF.